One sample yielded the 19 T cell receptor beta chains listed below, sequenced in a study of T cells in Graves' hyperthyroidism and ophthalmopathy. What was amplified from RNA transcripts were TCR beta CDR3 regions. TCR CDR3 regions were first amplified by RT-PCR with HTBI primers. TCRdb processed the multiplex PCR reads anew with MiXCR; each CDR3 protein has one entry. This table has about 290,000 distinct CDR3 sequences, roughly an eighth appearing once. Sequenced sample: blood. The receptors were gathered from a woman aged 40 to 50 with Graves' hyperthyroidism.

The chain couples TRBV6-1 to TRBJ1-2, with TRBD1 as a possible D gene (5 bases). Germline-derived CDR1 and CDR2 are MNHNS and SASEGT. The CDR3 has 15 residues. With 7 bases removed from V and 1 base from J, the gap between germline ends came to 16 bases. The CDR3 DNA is TGTGCCAGCATCCCGATTAAGGGGATTAACTATGGCTACACCTTC. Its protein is CASIPIKGINYGYTF.

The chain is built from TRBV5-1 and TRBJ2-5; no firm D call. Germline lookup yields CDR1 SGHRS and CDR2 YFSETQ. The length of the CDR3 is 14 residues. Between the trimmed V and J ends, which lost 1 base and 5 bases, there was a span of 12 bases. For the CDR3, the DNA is TGCGCCAGCAGCTTGCGGGCCAGAAGGGAGACCCAGTACTTC. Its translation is CASSLRARRETQYF.

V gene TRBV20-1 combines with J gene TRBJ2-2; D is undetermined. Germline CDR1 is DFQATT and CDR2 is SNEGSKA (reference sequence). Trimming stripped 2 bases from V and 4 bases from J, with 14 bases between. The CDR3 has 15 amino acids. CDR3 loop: CSARRVTGSTGELFF. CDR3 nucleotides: TGCAGTGCTAGACGGGTCACGGGTAGCACCGGGGAGCTGTTTTTT.

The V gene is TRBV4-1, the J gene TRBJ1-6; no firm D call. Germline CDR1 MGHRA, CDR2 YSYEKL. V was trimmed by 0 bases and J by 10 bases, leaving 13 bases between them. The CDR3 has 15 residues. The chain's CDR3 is CASSQDYSQRSPLHF. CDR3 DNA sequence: TGCGCCAGCAGCCAAGATTACAGCCAGCGGTCACCCCTCCACTTT.

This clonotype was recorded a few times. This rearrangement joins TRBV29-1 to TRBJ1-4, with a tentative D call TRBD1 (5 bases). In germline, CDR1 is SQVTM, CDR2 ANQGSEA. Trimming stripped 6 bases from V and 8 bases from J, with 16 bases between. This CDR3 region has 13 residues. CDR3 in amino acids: CSVLVGLGEKLFF. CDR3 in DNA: TGCAGCGTCCTCGTGGGGCTTGGAGAAAAACTGTTTTTT.

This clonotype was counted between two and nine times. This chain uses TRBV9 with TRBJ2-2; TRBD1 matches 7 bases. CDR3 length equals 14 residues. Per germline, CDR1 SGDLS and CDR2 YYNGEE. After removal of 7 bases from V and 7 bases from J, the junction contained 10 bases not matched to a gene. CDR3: CASQARGGHGELFF. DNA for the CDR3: TGTGCCAGCCAGGCGAGAGGGGGCCACGGGGAGCTGTTTTTT.

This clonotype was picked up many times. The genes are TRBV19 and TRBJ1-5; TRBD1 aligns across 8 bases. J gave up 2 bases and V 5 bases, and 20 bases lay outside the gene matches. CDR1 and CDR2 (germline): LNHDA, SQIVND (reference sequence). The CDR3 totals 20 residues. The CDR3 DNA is TGTGCCAGTAGTGTCGGCCCCTTGACAGGGGAGAGGTATGGCAATCAGCCCCAGCATTTT. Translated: CASSVGPLTGERYGNQPQHF.

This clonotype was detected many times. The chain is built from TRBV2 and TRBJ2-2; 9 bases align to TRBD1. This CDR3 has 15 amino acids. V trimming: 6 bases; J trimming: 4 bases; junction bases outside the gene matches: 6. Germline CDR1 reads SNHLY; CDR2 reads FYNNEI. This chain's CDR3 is CASRPGQGGTGELFF. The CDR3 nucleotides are TGTGCCAGCAGGCCGGGACAGGGCGGCACCGGGGAGCTGTTTTTT.

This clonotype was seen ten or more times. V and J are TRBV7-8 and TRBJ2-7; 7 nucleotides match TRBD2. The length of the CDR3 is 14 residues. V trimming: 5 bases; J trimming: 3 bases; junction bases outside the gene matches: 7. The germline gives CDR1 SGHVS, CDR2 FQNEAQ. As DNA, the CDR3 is TGTGCCAGCAGCCGGCGCACTAGCGACTACGAGCAGTACTTC. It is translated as CASSRRTSDYEQYF.

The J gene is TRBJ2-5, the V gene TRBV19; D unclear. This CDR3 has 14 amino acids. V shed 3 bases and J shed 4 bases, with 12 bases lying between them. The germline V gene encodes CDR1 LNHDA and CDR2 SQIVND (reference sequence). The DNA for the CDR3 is TGTGCCAGTAGTATTGGCGCGGTTCGAGAGACCCAGTACTTC. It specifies CASSIGAVRETQYF.

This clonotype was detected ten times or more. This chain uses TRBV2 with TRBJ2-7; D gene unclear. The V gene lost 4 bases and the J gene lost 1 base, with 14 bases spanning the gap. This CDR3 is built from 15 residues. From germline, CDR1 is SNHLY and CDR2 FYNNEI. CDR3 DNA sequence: TGTGCCAGCAGTGCTGGCTATATGCGGTCCTACGAGCAGTACTTC. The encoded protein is CASSAGYMRSYEQYF.

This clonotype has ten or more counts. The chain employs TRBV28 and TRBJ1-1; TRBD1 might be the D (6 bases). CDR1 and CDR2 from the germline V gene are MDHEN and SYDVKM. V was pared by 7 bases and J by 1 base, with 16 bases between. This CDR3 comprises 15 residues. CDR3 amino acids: CASMAGGQQNTEAFF. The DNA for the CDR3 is TGTGCCAGCATGGCCGGGGGCCAGCAGAACACTGAAGCTTTCTTT.

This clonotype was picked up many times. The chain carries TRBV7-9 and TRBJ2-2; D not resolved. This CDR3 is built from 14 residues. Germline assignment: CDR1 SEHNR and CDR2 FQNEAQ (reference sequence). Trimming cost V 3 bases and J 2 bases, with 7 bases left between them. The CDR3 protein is CASSFGVNTGELFF. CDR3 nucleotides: TGTGCCAGCAGCTTTGGGGTCAACACCGGGGAGCTGTTTTTT.

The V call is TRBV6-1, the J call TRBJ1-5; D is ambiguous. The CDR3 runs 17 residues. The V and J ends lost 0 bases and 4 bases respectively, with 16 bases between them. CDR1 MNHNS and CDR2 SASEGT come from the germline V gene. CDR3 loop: CASSEAPGLPTNQPQHF. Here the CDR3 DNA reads TGTGCCAGCAGTGAAGCACCAGGACTTCCAACAAATCAGCCCCAGCATTTT.

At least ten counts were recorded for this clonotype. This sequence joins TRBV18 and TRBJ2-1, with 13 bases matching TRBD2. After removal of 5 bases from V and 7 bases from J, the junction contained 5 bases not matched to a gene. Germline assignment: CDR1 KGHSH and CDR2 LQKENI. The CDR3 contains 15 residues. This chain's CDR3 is CASSTRTSGSNEQFF. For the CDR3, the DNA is TGTGCCAGCTCAACGAGGACTAGCGGGAGTAATGAGCAGTTCTTC.

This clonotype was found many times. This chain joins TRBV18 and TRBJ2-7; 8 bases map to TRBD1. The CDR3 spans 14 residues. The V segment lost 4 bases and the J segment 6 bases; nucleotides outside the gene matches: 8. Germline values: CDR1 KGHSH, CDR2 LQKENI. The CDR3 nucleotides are TGTGCCAGCTCACGAAGGCTACAGGGGGGCGAGCAGTACTTC. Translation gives CASSRRLQGGEQYF.

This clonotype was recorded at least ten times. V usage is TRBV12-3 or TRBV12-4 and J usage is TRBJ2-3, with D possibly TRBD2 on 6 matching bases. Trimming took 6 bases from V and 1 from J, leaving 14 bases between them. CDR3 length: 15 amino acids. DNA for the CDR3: TGTGCCAGCAGCCCACTAGCCCCCCGCACAGATACGCAGTATTTT. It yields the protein CASSPLAPRTDTQYF.

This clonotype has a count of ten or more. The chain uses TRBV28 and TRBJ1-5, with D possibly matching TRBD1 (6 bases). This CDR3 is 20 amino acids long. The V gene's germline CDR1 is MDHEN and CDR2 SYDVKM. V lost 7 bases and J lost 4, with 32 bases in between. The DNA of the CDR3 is TGTGCCAGCACTCCTTATATCTATGATGGGGGCATTACGGGAAATCAGCCCCAGCATTTT. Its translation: CASTPYIYDGGITGNQPQHF.

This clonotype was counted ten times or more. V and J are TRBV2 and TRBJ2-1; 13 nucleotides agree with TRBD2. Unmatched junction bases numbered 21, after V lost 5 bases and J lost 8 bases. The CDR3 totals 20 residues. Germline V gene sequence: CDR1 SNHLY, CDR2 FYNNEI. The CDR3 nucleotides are TGTGCCAGCAGTTTGAACGGGGGCCAACTAGCGGGAGGGGGAGGCGATGAGCAGTTCTTC. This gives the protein CASSLNGGQLAGGGGDEQFF. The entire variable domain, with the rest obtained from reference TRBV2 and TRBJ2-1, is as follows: EPEVTQTPSHQVTQMGQEVILRCVPISNHLYFYWYRQILGQKVEFLVSFYNNEISEKSEIFDDQFSVERPDGSNFTLKIRSTKLEDSAMYFCASSLNGGQLAGGGGDEQFFGPGTRLTVL.